The sequence of this TCR beta chain was determined in a study of blood T cells in healthy people across ages. Study results and limitations: TCR beta diversity was tightly associated with the proportion of naive T cells.

V was cut by 5 bases and J by 0 bases, with 8 bases left in between. CDR1 is SGHVS, CDR2 FQNEAQ, per germline. The CDR3 sequence is 14 residues long. Through a sample-barcoded 5' primer and a J-beta primer mix, a second PCR was run for roughly 6 to 11 cycles. TCRdb reprocessed the 5' RACE reads with MiXCR, giving one entry per CDR3 protein. The data hold about 1 million distinct CDR3 sequences, with almost 25% observed a single time. This clonotype occurred a few times. Its target is unknown. The same sample was also studied in work on T cells of mothers and their children.

This clonotype was sampled from a girl aged 2 to 9 in good health. This chain connects TRBV7-8 to TRBJ1-3, with D possibly being TRBD1 (5 bases). Sequenced material: blood. CDR3 residues: CASSLTVSGNTIYF. The DNA for the CDR3 is TGTGCCAGCAGCCTGACAGTCTCTGGAAACACCATATATTTT.